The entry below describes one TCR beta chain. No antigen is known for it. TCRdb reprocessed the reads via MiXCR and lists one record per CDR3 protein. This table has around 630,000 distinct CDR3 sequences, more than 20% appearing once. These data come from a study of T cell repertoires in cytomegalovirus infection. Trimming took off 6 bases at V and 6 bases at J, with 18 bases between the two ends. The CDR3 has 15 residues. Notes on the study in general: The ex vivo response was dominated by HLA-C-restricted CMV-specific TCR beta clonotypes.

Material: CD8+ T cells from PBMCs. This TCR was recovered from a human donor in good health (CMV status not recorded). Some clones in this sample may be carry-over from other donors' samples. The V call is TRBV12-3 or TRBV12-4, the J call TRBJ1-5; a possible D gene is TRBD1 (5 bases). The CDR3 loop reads CASSLSGAVGQPQHF. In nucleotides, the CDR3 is TGTGCCAGCAGCTTGAGCGGGGCCGTAGGTCAGCCCCAGCATTTT.